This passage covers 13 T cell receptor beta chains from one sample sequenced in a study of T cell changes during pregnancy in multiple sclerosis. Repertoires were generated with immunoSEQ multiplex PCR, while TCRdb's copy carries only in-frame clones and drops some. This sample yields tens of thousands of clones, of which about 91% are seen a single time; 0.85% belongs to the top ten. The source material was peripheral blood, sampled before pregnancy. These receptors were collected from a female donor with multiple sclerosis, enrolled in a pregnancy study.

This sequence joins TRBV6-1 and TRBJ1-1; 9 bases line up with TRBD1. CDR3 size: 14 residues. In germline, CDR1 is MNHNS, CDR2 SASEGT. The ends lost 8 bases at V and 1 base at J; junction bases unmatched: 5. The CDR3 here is CASQRQGGNTEAFF. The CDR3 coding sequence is TGTGCCAGCCAACGACAGGGGGGGAACACTGAAGCTTTCTTT.

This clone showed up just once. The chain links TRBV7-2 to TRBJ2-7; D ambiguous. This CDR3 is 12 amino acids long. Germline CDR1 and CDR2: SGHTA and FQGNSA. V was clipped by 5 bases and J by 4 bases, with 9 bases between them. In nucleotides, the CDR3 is TGTGCCAGCAGCCTCAGTGATTACGAGCAGTACTTC. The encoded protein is CASSLSDYEQYF.

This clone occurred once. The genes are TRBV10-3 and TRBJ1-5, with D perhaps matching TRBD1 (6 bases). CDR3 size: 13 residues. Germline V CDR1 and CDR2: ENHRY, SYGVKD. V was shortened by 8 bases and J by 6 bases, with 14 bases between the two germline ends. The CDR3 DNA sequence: TGTGCCATCGCTGGGGGGGGCAGTCAGCCCCAGCATTTT. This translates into CAIAGGGSQPQHF.

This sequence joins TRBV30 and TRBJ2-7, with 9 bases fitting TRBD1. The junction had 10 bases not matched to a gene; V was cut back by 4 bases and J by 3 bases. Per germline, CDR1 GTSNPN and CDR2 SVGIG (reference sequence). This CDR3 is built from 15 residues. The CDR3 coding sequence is TGTGCCTGGACGGCGCCAGGGACAGGGATCTACGAGCAGTACTTC. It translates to CAWTAPGTGIYEQYF.

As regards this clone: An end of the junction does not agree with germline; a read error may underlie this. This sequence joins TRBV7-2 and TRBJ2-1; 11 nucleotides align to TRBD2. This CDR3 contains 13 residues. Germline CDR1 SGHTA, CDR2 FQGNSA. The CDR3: CASSVAGGLEQFF. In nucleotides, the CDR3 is TGTGCCAGCAGCGTAGCGGGGGGGCTCGAGCAGTTCTTC.

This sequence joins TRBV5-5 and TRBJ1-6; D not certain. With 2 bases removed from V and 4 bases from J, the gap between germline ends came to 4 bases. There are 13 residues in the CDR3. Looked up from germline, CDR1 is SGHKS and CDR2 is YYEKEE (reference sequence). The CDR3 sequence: CASSFLYNSPLHF. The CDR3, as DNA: TGTGCCAGCAGCTTCTTATATAATTCACCCCTCCACTTT. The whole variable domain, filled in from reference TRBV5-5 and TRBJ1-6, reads DAGVTQSPTHLIKTRGQQVTLRCSPISGHKSVSWYQQVLGQGPQFIFQYYEKEERGRGNFPDRFSARQFPNYSSELNVNALLLGDSALYLCASSFLYNSPLHFGNGTRLTVT.

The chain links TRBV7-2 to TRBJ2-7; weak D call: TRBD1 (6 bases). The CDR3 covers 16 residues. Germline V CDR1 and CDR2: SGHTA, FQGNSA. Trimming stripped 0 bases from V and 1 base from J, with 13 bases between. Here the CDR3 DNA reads TGTGCCAGCAGCTTAGCGAGGACAGCCCCTTCCTACGAGCAGTACTTC. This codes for CASSLARTAPSYEQYF.

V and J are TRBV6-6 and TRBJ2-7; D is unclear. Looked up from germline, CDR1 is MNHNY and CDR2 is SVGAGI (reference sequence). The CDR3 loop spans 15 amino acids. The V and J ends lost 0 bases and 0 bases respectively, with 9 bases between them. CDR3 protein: CASSYSARGSYEQYF. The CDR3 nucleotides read TGTGCCAGCAGTTACTCCGCTAGAGGCTCCTACGAGCAGTACTTC.

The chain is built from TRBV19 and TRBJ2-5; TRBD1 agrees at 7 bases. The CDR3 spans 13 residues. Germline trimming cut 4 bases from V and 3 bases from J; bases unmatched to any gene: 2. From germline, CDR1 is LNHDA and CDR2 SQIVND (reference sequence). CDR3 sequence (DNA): TGTGCCAGTAGTAAGGGGGCTAAAGAGACCCAGTACTTC. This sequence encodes CASSKGAKETQYF.

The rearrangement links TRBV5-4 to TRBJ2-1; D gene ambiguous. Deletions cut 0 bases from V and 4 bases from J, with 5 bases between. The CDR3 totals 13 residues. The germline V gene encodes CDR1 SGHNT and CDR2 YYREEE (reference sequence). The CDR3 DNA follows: TGTGCCAGCAGCTTGGCTTTGTACAATGAGCAGTTCTTC. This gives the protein CASSLALYNEQFF.

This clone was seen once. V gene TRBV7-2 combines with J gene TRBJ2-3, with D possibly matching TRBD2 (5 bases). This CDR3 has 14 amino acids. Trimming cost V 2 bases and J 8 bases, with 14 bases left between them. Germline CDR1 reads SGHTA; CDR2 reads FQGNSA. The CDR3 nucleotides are TGTGCCAGCAGCTTATCCCCAGCGGAGGTTACGCAGTATTTT. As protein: CASSLSPAEVTQYF.

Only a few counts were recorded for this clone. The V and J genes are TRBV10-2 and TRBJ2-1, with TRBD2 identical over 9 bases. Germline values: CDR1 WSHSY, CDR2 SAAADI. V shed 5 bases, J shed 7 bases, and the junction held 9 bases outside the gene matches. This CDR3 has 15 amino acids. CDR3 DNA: TGCGCCAGCAGTAGGCCTAGCGGGGTGTGGAATGAGCAGTTCTTC. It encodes CASSRPSGVWNEQFF.

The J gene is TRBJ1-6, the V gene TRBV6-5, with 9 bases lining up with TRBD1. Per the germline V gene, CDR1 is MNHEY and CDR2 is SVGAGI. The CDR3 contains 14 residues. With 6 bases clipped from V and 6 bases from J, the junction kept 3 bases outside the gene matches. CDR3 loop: CASRRTGANSPLHF. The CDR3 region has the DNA TGTGCCAGCAGGCGGACAGGGGCTAATTCACCCCTCCACTTT.